These 24 T cell receptor beta chains were sequenced from one sample in a study of beta chain features in type 1 diabetes. Every isolated RNA sample was fully reverse transcribed, so sequencing captured expressed TCRB transcripts. Libraries were prepared by immunoSEQ multiplex PCR; TCRdb keeps only in-frame clonotypes and omits some of them. The sample shows about 350,000 clones, less than 20% of them seen only once. What was sequenced was naive CD4+ T cells from blood. These receptors were taken from a woman aged 18-29 years in good health.

The rearrangement joins TRBV19 to TRBJ2-3; possibly TRBD2 for D (5 bases). The V end lost 1 base, the J end lost 6 bases, and 14 bases lay between the germline ends. The germline gives CDR1 LNHDA, CDR2 SQIVND (reference sequence). CDR3 length equals 15 residues. The CDR3 DNA reads TGTGCCAGTAGTATAGCGGGGATTCTTGAGGATACGCAGTATTTT. Translation: CASSIAGILEDTQYF.

The chain has TRBV7-9 and TRBJ1-4; D is perhaps TRBD1 (6 bases). Trimming removed 4 bases at V and 8 bases at J, with 11 bases between. This CDR3 region has 13 residues. CDR1 is SEHNR and CDR2 is FQNEAQ in the germline V gene (reference sequence). In DNA, the CDR3 is TGTGCCAGCAGCTCACAGGGAGTAGAAAAACTGTTTTTT. It specifies CASSSQGVEKLFF.

Turning to this clone: Other nucleotide sequences in the sample specify the same CDR3. The V and J genes are TRBV7-2 and TRBJ1-1; weak D call: TRBD1 (6 bases). The V gene's germline CDR1 is SGHTA and CDR2 FQGNSA. This CDR3 has 14 residues. Trimming removed 3 bases from V and 0 bases from J, with 8 bases in between. The chain's CDR3 is CASSFDRLNTEAFF. The DNA of the CDR3 is TGTGCCAGCAGCTTCGACAGGCTGAACACTGAAGCTTTCTTT.

The V call is TRBV9, the J call TRBJ2-6, with 12 bases identical to TRBD1. The germline gives CDR1 SGDLS, CDR2 YYNGEE. Germline trimming cut 4 bases from V and 0 bases from J; bases unmatched to any gene: 5. The CDR3 loop spans 18 amino acids. CDR3 sequence: CASSPGQGASSGANVLTF. For the CDR3, the DNA is TGTGCCAGCAGCCCGGGACAGGGGGCAAGCTCTGGGGCCAACGTCCTGACTTTC.

This chain links TRBV2 with TRBJ2-3; 9 nucleotides align to TRBD2. The CDR3 contains 14 residues. Germline CDR1 SNHLY, CDR2 FYNNEI. The V and J ends lost 10 bases and 6 bases, in that order; junction bases with no gene match: 11. Here the CDR3 reads CATMGRGGPDTQYF. The CDR3 bases are TGTGCCACCATGGGGCGGGGGGGCCCGGATACGCAGTATTTT.

This chain uses TRBV11-2 with TRBJ2-7, with TRBD2 matching 11 bases. Trimming took 4 bases from V and 4 from J; bases not matched to a gene: 9. The V gene's germline CDR1 is SGHAT and CDR2 FQNNGV. The CDR3 runs to 16 residues. CDR3 loop: CASSSPTSGRSYEQYF. The CDR3 bases are TGTGCCAGCAGCTCCCCTACTAGCGGGAGATCTTACGAGCAGTACTTC. Filled out from reference TRBV11-2 and TRBJ2-7, the complete variable domain reads EAGVAQSPRYKIIEKRQSVAFWCNPISGHATLYWYQQILGQGPKLLIQFQNNGVVDDSQLPKDRFSAERLKGVDSTLKIQPAKLEDSAVYLCASSSPTSGRSYEQYFGPGTRLTVT.

This clone was detected only a few times. V and J are TRBV7-2 and TRBJ2-5; TRBD2 aligns across 10 bases. The germline V gene encodes CDR1 SGHTA and CDR2 FQGNSA. There are 16 residues in the CDR3. Trimming at V came to 2 bases and at J to 1 base, leaving 4 bases not matched to a gene. The CDR3 is CASSLRLAGAQETQYF. CDR3 bases: TGTGCCAGCAGCTTACGGCTAGCGGGGGCCCAAGAGACCCAGTACTTC.

This rearrangement joins TRBV7-3 to TRBJ2-1, with TRBD2 identical over 7 bases. Germline values: CDR1 SGHTA, CDR2 FQGTGA. The CDR3 has 15 amino acids. J was trimmed by 4 bases and V by 2 bases; bases with no gene match: 5. CDR3 protein: CASSLSGGIYNEQFF. As DNA, the CDR3 is TGTGCCAGCAGCTTATCGGGGGGTATTTACAATGAGCAGTTCTTC. Using reference TRBV7-3 and TRBJ2-1 for the parts outside the CDR3, the full variable domain is GAGVSQTPSNKVTEKGKYVELRCDPISGHTALYWYRQSLGQGPEFLIYFQGTGAADDSGLPNDRFFAVRPEGSVSTLKIQRTERGDSAVYLCASSLSGGIYNEQFFGPGTRLTVL.

On this clone itself: Other DNA sequences within the sample encode an identical CDR3. The gene calls are TRBV18 and TRBJ1-2; 7 bases align to TRBD1. J was trimmed by 5 bases and V by 0 bases; bases with no gene match: 3. Germline V CDR1 and CDR2: KGHSH, LQKENI. This CDR3 contains 14 residues. The DNA of the CDR3 is TGTGCCAGCTCACCACCGACAGGGTCGTATGGCTACACCTTC. It yields the protein CASSPPTGSYGYTF.

This clone came up a few times. The chain employs TRBV5-1 and TRBJ2-3; possible D gene TRBD2, 6 bases. Trimming took 9 bases from V and 2 from J, leaving 22 bases between them. This CDR3 region has 16 residues. CDR1 and CDR2 from the germline V gene are SGHRS and YFSETQ. The CDR3 reads CAIQMSLAALTDTQYF. The CDR3 DNA reads as TGCGCCATTCAGATGAGTTTAGCGGCGCTCACAGATACGCAGTATTTT.

The chain joins TRBV10-3 to TRBJ2-2, with D possibly matching TRBD1 (5 bases). V was clipped by 11 bases and J by 5 bases, with 12 bases between them. Germline lookup yields CDR1 ENHRY and CDR2 SYGVKD. This CDR3 has 12 amino acids. The CDR3 DNA sequence: TGTGCCGCCAACTCAGGGACCGGGGAGCTGTTTTTT. The encoded protein is CAANSGTGELFF.

This chain uses TRBV6-5 with TRBJ2-2, with a possible D match to TRBD2 (6 bases). Germline V gene lookup returns CDR1 MNHEY and CDR2 SVGAGI. Trimming pared 2 bases from V and 5 bases from J, leaving 12 bases between. The CDR3 sequence is 15 residues long. The CDR3 region has the DNA TGTGCCAGCAGTTACGGGCTAGCGAGGACCGGGGAGCTGTTTTTT. This encodes CASSYGLARTGELFF.

This clone showed up just a few times. The V call is TRBV9, the J call TRBJ1-6; 7 nucleotides agree with TRBD1. Losses at the gene ends were 0 bases for V and 7 bases for J; bases not matched to a gene: 10. This CDR3 contains 17 residues. Germline CDR1 and CDR2: SGDLS and YYNGEE. CDR3 in amino acids: CASSVEDRALVNSPLHF. As DNA, the CDR3 is TGTGCCAGCAGCGTAGAAGACAGGGCATTAGTCAATTCACCCCTCCACTTT. The entire variable domain, with the rest obtained from reference TRBV9 and TRBJ1-6, is as follows: DSGVTQTPKHLITATGQRVTLRCSPRSGDLSVYWYQQSLDQGLQFLIQYYNGEERAKGNILERFSAQQFPDLHSELNLSSLELGDSALYFCASSVEDRALVNSPLHFGNGTRLTVT.

V usage is TRBV10-3 and J usage is TRBJ2-5, with TRBD2 matching 8 bases. V dropped 2 bases and J dropped 1; count of bases not matched to a gene: 6. The V gene's germline CDR1 is ENHRY and CDR2 SYGVKD. CDR3 length equals 16 residues. The CDR3 reads CAISEPYGLAQETQYF. The CDR3, as DNA: TGTGCCATCAGTGAGCCTTATGGACTAGCCCAAGAGACCCAGTACTTC.

This chain joins TRBV27 and TRBJ1-5; TRBD1 might be the D (5 bases). With 5 bases removed from V and 0 bases from J, the gap between germline ends came to 11 bases. The CDR3 is 15 amino acids. The germline V gene has CDR1 MNHEY and CDR2 SMNVEV (reference sequence). CDR3 loop: CASSPIRASNQPQHF. The CDR3 DNA reads as TGTGCCAGCAGTCCCATCAGGGCTAGCAATCAGCCCCAGCATTTT.

This clone has only one observation. J is TRBJ2-3 and V is TRBV4-2, with 10 bases matching TRBD2. Trimming removed 2 bases from V and 5 bases from J; junction bases left unmatched: 7. CDR1 LGHNA and CDR2 YNFKEQ come from the germline V gene. The CDR3 is 16 amino acids. The CDR3 DNA reads TGTGCCAGCAGCCAAAACCCTGCTAGCGGGGGAGATACGCAGTATTTT. Translated, it gives CASSQNPASGGDTQYF.

This clone came up a few times. The chain uses TRBV10-3 and TRBJ2-6; unclear D gene. Germline V CDR1 and CDR2: ENHRY, SYGVKD. Trimming stripped 4 bases from V and 2 bases from J, with 12 bases between. There are 16 residues in the CDR3. In nucleotides, the CDR3 is TGTGCCATCAGTGGCAACCTAGAAGCTGGGGCCAACGTCCTGACTTTC. This gives the protein CAISGNLEAGANVLTF.

This clone was observed a few times. J is TRBJ1-6 and V is TRBV11-1, with 7 bases aligning to TRBD1. The CDR3 spans 14 residues. V was pared by 3 bases and J by 5 bases, with 1 base of the junction left unmatched. The germline gives CDR1 SGHAT, CDR2 FQDESV (reference sequence). CDR3 amino acids: CASSFDRDNSPLHF. CDR3 bases: TGTGCCAGCAGCTTTGACAGGGATAATTCACCCCTCCACTTT.

This clone was found a few times. The chain combines TRBV30 with TRBJ1-2; 9 bases align to TRBD1. Unmatched junction bases numbered 5, after V lost 3 bases and J lost 3 bases. The CDR3 loop spans 14 amino acids. The V gene's germline CDR1 is GTSNPN and CDR2 SVGIG (reference sequence). This CDR3 reads CAWSAGQGYYGYTF. DNA of the CDR3: TGTGCCTGGAGCGCGGGACAGGGTTACTATGGCTACACCTTC.

The rearrangement uses TRBV5-1 and TRBJ1-5; 11 positions match TRBD1. The ends lost 5 bases at V and 7 bases at J; junction bases unmatched: 8. Per germline, CDR1 SGHRS and CDR2 YFSETQ. The CDR3 length is 15 residues. This chain's CDR3 is CASRAGTGGPQPQHF. The CDR3 coding sequence is TGCGCCAGCAGGGCCGGGACAGGGGGTCCCCAGCCCCAGCATTTT.

CDR3 protein: CARPTPQGAEYGYTF. The CDR3 DNA is TGTGCCAGGCCCACACCGCAGGGGGCAGAGTATGGCTACACCTTC. The J gene is TRBJ1-2, the V gene TRBV9; 8 bases are a match to TRBD1. CDR3 size: 15 residues. J was trimmed by 5 bases and V by 8 bases; bases with no gene match: 14. CDR1 and CDR2 from the germline V gene are SGDLS and YYNGEE. Full variable domain (rest looked up from reference TRBV9 and TRBJ1-2): DSGVTQTPKHLITATGQRVTLRCSPRSGDLSVYWYQQSLDQGLQFLIQYYNGEERAKGNILERFSAQQFPDLHSELNLSSLELGDSALYFCARPTPQGAEYGYTFGSGTRLTVV.

V gene TRBV15 combines with J gene TRBJ2-3; 7 bases fit TRBD2. Unmatched junction bases numbered 1, after V lost 0 bases and J lost 4 bases. The V gene's germline CDR1 is LNHNV and CDR2 YYDKDF (reference sequence). The length of the CDR3 is 14 residues. In DNA, the CDR3 is TGTGCCACCAGCAGAGATACTAGCGCAGATACGCAGTATTTT. Its protein is CATSRDTSADTQYF.

This clone was found a few times. The CDR3 sequence: CASGGATYEQYF. The CDR3 DNA reads TGTGCCAGCGGAGGGGCGACCTACGAGCAGTACTTC. The chain recombines TRBV7-8 with TRBJ2-7; a possible D gene is TRBD2 (6 bases). V lost 8 bases and J lost 2, with 10 bases in between. The germline CDR1 and CDR2 sequences are SGHVS and FQNEAQ. The CDR3 runs 12 residues.

As for this clone: Other DNA sequences of this sample code for an identical CDR3. The chain joins TRBV18 to TRBJ2-5; D ambiguous. The CDR3 totals 13 residues. Germline CDR1 KGHSH, CDR2 LQKENI. V shed 6 bases and J shed 4 bases, with 12 bases lying between them. Here the CDR3 reads CASSPPSRETQYF. In nucleotides, the CDR3 is TGTGCCAGCTCCCCTCCATCGAGAGAGACCCAGTACTTC.